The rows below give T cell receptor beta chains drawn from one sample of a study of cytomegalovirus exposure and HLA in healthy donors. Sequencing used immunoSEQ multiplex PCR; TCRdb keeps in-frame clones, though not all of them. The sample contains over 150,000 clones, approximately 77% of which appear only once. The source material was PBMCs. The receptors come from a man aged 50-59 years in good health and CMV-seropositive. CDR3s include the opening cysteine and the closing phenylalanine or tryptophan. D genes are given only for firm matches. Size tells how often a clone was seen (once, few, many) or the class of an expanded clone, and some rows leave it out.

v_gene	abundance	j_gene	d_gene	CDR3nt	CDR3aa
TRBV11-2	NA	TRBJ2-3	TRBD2	TGTGCCAGCAGCTTAGATACCTACGGGGGGGCCCGCACAGATACGCAGTATTTT	CASSLDTYGGARTDTQYF
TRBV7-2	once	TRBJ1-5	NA	TGTGCCAGCAGCACCGGGACACTTAAGGGCAATCAGCCCCAGCATTTT	CASSTGTLKGNQPQHF
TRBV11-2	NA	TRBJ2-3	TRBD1	TGTGCCAGCAGCTTGGACAGGCGCCTACCCGATACGCAGTATTTT	CASSLDRRLPDTQYF
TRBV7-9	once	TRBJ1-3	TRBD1	TGTGCCAGCGGGGGACAGTCCTCTGGAAACACCATATATTTT	CASGGQSSGNTIYF
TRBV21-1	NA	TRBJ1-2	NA	TGTGCCAGCTCAAAGACAGGGGGAGACTATGGCTACACCTTC	CASSKTGGDYGYTF
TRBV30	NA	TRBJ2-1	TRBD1	TGTGCCTGGACACAGGGGAGTTCCTACAATGAGCAGTTCTTC	CAWTQGSSYNEQFF
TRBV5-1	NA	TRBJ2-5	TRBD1	TGCGCCAGCAGCTGGCTGGACAGGGGTGAGGAGACCCAGTACTTC	CASSWLDRGEETQYF
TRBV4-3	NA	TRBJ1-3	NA	TGCGCCAGCAGCCAACTACGGGGGGCGAGAAACACCATATATTTT	CASSQLRGARNTIYF
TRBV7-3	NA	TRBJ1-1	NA	TGTGCCAGCAGCCCGGGGGGCGCGGGAACTGAAGCTTTCTTT	CASSPGGAGTEAFF
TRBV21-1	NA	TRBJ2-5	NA	TGTGCCAGCAGCAAAGCTAATGAGTATAAGCACTTC	CASSKANEYKHF
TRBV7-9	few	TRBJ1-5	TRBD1	TGTGCCAGCAGCTTAGTTAGCAGGGGGCTCAATCAGCCCCAGCATTTT	CASSLVSRGLNQPQHF
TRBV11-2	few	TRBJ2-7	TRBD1	TGTGCCAGCAGCTTCTTACAGGGGTTCGGCGAGCAGTACTTC	CASSFLQGFGEQYF
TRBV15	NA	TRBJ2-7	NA	TGTGCCACCAGCAGACCCTTGCCGGGGAAGTCCTACGAGCAGTACTTC	CATSRPLPGKSYEQYF
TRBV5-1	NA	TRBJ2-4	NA	TGCGCCAGCCGCTCCACGCGGGACAGTAAAAACATTCAGTACTTC	CASRSTRDSKNIQYF
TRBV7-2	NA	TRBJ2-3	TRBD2	TGTGCCAGCAGCCGGGGGACTAGCGAGACAGATACGCAGTATTTT	CASSRGTSETDTQYF
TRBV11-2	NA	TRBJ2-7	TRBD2	TGTGCCAGCAGCTTTTGGCGGGGGGGTGGTGGGATCCTCTACGAGCAGTACTTC	CASSFWRGGGGILYEQYF